The clone carrying this T cell receptor (beta chain) occurred once. Its antigen is not known. The data were taken from a study of CD8 T cells in ankylosing spondylitis. Study-level points and caveats: Researchers report that disease-linked clones proved CD8+ and relatively rare in peripheral blood. Within matched ankylosing spondylitis synovial fluid, disease-linked clones were reportedly significantly enriched. Blood of patients with ankylosing spondylitis appeared to be characterized by a TCR beta motif of about 8 highly homologous variants.

Generation of TCR beta libraries employed quantitative 5'-RACE incorporating molecular barcodes. TCRdb re-called the 5' RACE reads through MiXCR, storing one row per CDR3 protein. Of under 300,000 distinct CDR3 sequences in the sample, about 18% were seen once. The sequencing sample was made of blood, either unsorted or a sorted T cell fraction (not recorded which). The sequence came from a male donor with ankylosing spondylitis or in good health (not recorded which).

The CDR3 region has the DNA TGCGCCAGCAGCCAGGGCGGTGACCTAGCGGGAGGGCTAGATACGCAGTATTTT. This codes for CASSQGGDLAGGLDTQYF. The chain is built from TRBV4-1 and TRBJ2-3; 12 nucleotides line up with TRBD2. The J segment lost 5 bases and the V segment lost 3 bases, leaving 12 bases of the junction unmatched. Looked up from germline, CDR1 is MGHRA and CDR2 is YSYEKL. The CDR3 has 18 amino acids.